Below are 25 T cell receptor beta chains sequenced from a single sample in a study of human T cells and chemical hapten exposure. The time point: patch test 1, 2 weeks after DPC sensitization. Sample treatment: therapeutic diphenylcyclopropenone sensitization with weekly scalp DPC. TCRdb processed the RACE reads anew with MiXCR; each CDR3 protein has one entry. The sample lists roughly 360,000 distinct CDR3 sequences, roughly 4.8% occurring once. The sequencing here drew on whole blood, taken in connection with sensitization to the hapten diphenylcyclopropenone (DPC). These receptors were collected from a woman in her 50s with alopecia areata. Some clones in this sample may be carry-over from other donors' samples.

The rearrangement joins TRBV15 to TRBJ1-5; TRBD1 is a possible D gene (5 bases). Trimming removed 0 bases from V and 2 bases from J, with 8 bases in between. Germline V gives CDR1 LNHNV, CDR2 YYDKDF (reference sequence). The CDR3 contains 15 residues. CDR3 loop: CATSRDLQGNQPQHF. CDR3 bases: TGTGCCACCAGCAGAGATCTACAGGGCAATCAGCCCCAGCATTTT.

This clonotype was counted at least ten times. The CDR3 nucleotides are TGTGCCAGCAGTTTCCCTGGGGGCGGGAGGAGAAACGAGCAGTACTTC. Residues: CASSFPGGGRRNEQYF. The chain couples TRBV28 to TRBJ2-7, with 8 bases fitting TRBD2. The CDR3 sequence is 16 residues long. The V gene's germline CDR1 is MDHEN and CDR2 SYDVKM. J gave up 5 bases and V 3 bases, and 12 bases lay outside the gene matches.

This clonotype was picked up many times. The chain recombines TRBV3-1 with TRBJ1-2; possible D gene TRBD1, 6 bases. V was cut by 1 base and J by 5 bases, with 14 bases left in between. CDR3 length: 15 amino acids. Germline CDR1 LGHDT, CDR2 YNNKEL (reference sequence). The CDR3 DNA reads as TGTGCCAGCAGCCAAGGCGGCGGGGGGGCGTATGGCTACACCTTC. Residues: CASSQGGGGAYGYTF.

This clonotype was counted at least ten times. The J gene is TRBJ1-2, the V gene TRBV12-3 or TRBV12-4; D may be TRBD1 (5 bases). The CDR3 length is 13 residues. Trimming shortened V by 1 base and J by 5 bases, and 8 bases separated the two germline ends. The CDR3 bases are TGTGCCAGCAGTTTAGGGGGGAGGTATGGCTACACCTTC. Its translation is CASSLGGRYGYTF.

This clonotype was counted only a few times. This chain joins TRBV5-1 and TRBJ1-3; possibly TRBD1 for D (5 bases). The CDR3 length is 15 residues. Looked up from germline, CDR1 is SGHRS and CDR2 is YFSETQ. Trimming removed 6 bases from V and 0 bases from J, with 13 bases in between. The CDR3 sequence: CASTGGPSSGNTIYF. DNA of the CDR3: TGCGCCAGCACGGGGGGACCAAGCTCTGGAAACACCATATATTTT.

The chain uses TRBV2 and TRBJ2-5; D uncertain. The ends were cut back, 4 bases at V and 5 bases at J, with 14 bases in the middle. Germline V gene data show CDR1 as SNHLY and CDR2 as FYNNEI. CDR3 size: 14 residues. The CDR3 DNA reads TGTGCCAGCAGTGGGTCCGGATTGCGGGAGACCCAGTACTTC. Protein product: CASSGSGLRETQYF.

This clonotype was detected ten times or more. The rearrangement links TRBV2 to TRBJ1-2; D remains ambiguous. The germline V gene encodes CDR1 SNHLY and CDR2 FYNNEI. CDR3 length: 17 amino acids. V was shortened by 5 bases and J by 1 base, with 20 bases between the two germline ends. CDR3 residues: CASSPDQQSRLNYGYTF. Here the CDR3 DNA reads TGTGCCAGCAGTCCCGATCAGCAATCCAGACTTAACTATGGCTACACCTTC.

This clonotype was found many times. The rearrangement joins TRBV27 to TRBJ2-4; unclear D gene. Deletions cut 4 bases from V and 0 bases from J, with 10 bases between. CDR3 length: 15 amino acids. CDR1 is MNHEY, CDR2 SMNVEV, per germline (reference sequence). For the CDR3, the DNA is TGTGCCAGCAGTTCCCTTCTAATAGCCAAAAACATTCAGTACTTC. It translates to CASSSLLIAKNIQYF.

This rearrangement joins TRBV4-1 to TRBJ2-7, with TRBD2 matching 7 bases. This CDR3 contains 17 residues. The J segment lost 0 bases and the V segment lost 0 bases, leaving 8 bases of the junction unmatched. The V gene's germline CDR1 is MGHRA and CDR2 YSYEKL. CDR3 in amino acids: CASSQDGVRDYSYEQYF. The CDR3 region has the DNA TGCGCCAGCAGCCAAGATGGTGTCCGGGACTACTCCTACGAGCAGTACTTC.

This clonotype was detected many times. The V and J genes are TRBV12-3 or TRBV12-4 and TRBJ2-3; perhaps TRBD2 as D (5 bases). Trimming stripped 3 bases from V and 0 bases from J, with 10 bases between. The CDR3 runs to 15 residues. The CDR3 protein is CASSFSASSTDTQYF. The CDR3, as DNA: TGTGCCAGCAGTTTTAGCGCCTCTAGCACAGATACGCAGTATTTT.

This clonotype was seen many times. CDR3 in DNA: TGTGCCACCAGTGAATCCCGGACCCTGCGGGCAGATACGCAGTATTTT. Translated, it gives CATSESRTLRADTQYF. V and J are TRBV24-1 and TRBJ2-3; D might be TRBD2 (5 bases). Germline-derived CDR1 and CDR2 are KGHDR and SFDVKD. CDR3 length equals 16 residues. V was pared by 4 bases and J by 4 bases, with 17 bases between.

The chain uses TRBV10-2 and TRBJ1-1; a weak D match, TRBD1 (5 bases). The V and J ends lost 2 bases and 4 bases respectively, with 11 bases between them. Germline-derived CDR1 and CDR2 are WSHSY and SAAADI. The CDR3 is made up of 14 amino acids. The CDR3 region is CASSEKGYGTEAFF. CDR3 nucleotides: TGCGCCAGCAGTGAGAAGGGGTATGGCACTGAAGCTTTCTTT.

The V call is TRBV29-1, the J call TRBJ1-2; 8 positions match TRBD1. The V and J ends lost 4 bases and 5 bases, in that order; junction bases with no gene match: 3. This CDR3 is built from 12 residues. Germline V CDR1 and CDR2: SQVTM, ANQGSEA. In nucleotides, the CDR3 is TGCAGCGTTGTCAACAGGGGGTATGGCTACACCTTC. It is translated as CSVVNRGYGYTF.

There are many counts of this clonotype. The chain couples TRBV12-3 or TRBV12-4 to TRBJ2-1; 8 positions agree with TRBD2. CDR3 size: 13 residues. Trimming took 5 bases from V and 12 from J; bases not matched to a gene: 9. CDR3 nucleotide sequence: TGTGCCAGCAGTCTAGGACTAGCTGCGTTGCAGTTCTTC. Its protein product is CASSLGLAALQFF.

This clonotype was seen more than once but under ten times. The CDR3 here is CATSDSTLTSGGPHNEQFF. The CDR3 region has the DNA TGTGCCACCTCGGACAGCACCCTGACTAGCGGGGGGCCCCACAATGAGCAGTTCTTC. The chain recombines TRBV19 with TRBJ2-1, with 13 bases aligning to TRBD2. The trim removed 10 bases at V and 5 bases at J, leaving 20 bases unmatched. There are 19 residues in the CDR3. CDR1 and CDR2 (germline): LNHDA, SQIVND (reference sequence). The full variable domain, rest sourced from reference TRBV19 and TRBJ2-1, is DGGITQSPKYLFRKEGQNVTLSCEQNLNHDAMYWYRQDPGQGLRLIYYSQIVNDFQKGDIAEGYSVSREKKESFPLTVTSAQKNPTAFYLCATSDSTLTSGGPHNEQFFGPGTRLTVL.

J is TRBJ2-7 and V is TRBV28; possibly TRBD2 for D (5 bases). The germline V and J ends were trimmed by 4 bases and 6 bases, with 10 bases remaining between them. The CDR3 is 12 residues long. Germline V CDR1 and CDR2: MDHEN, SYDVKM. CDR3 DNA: TGTGCCAGCAGTTCCCCACTAGGCGAGCAGTACTTC. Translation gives CASSSPLGEQYF. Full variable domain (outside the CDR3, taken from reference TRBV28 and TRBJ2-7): DVKVTQSSRYLVKRTGEKVFLECVQDMDHENMFWYRQDPGLGLRLIYFSYDVKMKEKGDIPEGYSVSREKKERFSLILESASTNQTSMYLCASSSPLGEQYFGPGTRLTVT.

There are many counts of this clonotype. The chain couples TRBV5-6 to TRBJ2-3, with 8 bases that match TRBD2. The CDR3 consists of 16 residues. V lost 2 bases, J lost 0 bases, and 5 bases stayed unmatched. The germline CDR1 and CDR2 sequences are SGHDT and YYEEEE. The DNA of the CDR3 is TGTGCCAGCAGCTTATTAAGCGGGGGCAGCACAGATACGCAGTATTTT. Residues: CASSLLSGGSTDTQYF.

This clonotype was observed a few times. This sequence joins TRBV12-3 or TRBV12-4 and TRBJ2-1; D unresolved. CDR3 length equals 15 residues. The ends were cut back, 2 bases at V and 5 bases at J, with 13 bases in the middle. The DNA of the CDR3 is TGTGCCAGCAGTTTACATGGACCGTTAAACAATGAGCAGTTCTTC. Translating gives CASSLHGPLNNEQFF.

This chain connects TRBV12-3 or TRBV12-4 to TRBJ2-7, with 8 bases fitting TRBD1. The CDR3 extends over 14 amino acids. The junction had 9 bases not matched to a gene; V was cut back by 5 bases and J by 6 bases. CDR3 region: CASSQRTGTSEQYF. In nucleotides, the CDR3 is TGTGCCAGCAGTCAGCGGACAGGGACTTCCGAGCAGTACTTC.

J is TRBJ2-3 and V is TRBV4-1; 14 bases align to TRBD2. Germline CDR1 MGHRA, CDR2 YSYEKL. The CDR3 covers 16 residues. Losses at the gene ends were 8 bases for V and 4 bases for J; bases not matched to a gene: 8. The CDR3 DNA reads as TGCGCCAGCGGGGAGACTAGCGGGGGGGCGGCAGATACGCAGTATTTT. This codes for CASGETSGGAADTQYF.

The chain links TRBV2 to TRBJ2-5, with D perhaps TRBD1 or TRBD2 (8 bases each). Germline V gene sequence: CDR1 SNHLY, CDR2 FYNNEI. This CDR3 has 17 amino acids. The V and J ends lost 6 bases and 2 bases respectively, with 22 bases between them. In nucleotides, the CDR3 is TGTGCCAGCAGGGGCAGGGGGCCAGCGGGGGTTCAAGAGACCCAGTACTTC. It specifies CASRGRGPAGVQETQYF.

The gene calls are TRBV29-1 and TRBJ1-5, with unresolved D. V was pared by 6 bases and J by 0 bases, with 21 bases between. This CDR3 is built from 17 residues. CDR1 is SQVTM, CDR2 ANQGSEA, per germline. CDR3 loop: CSVPLTADPYSNQPQHF. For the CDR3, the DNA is TGCAGCGTGCCCCTGACGGCGGATCCTTATAGCAATCAGCCCCAGCATTTT.

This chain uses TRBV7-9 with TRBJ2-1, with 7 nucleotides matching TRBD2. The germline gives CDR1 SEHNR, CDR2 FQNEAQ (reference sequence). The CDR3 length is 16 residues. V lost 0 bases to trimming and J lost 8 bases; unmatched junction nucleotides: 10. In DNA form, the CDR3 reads TGTGCCAGCAGCTTAGCTCTGCGGGAGCAGCTCGATGAGCAGTTCTTC. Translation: CASSLALREQLDEQFF.

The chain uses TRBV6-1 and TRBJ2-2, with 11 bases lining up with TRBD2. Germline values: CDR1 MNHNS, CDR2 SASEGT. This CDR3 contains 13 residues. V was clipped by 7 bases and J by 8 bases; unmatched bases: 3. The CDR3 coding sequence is TGTGCCAGCATACTAGCGGGAGTAGGGGAGCTGTTTTTT. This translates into CASILAGVGELFF.

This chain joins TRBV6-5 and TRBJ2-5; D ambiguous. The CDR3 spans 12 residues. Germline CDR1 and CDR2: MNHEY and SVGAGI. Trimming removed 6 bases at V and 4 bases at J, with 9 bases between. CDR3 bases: TGTGCCAGCAGCCAAGGTTTAGAGACCCAGTACTTC. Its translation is CASSQGLETQYF.